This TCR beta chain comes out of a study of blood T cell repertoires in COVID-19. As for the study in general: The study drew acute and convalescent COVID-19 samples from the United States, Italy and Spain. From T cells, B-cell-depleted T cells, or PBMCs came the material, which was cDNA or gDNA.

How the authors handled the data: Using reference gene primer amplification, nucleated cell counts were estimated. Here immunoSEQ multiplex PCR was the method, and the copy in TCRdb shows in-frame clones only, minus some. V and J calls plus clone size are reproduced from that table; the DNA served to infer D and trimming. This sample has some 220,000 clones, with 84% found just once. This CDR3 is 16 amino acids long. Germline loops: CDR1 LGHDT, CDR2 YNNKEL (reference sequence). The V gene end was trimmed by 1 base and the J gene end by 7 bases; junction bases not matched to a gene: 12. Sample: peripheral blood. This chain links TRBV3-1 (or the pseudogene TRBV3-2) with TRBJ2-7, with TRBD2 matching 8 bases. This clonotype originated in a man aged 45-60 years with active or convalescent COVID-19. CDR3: CASSQGSRAGVGEQYF. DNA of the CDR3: TGTGCCAGCAGCCAAGGTTCCCGAGCGGGAGTGGGAGAGCAGTACTTC.